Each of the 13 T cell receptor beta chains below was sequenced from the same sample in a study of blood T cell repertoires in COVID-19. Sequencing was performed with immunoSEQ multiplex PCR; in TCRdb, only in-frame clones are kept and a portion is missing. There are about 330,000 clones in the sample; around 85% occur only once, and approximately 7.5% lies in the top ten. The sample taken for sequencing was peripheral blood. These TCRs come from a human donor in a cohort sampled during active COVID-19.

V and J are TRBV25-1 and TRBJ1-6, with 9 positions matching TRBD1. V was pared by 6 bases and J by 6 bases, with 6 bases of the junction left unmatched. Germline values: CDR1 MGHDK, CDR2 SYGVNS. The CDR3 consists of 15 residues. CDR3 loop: CASRGQGLGNSPLHF. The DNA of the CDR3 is TGTGCCAGCAGGGGACAGGGCCTTGGTAATTCACCCCTCCACTTT.

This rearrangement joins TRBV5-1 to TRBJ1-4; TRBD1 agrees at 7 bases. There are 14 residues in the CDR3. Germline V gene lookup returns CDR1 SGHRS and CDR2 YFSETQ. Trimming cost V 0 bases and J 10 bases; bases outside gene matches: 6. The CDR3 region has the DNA TGCGCCAGCAGCTTGGAGAGGGGGCAGAGAAAACTGTTTTTT. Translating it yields CASSLERGQRKLFF.

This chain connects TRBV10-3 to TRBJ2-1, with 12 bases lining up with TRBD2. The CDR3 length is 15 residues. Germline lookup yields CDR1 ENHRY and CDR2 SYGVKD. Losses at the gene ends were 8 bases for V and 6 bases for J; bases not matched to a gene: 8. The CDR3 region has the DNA TGTGCCATCCTACCGACTAGCGGGGGTGTCAATGAGCAGTTCTTC. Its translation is CAILPTSGGVNEQFF.

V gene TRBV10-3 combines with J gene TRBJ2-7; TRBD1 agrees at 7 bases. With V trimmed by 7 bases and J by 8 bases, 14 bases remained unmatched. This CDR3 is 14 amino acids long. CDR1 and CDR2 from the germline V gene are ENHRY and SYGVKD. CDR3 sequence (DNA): TGTGCCATCACCGAAGACAGGGCGGTTACGAAGCAGTACTTC. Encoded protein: CAITEDRAVTKQYF.

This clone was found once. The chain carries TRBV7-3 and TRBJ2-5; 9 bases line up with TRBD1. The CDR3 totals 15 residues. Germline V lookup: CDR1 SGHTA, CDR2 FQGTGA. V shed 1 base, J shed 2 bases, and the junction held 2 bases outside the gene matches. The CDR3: CASSLKGTGQETQYF. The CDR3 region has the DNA TGTGCCAGCAGCTTAAAAGGGACAGGGCAAGAGACCCAGTACTTC. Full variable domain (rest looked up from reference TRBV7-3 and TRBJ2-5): GAGVSQTPSNKVTEKGKYVELRCDPISGHTALYWYRQSLGQGPEFLIYFQGTGAADDSGLPNDRFFAVRPEGSVSTLKIQRTERGDSAVYLCASSLKGTGQETQYFGPGTRLLVL.

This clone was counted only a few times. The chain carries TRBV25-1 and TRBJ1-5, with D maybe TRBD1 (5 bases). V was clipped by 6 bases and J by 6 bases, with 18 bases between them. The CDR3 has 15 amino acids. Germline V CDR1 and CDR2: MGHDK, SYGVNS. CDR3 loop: CASSGSGREGQPQHF. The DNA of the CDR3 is TGTGCCAGCAGCGGTTCCGGCAGGGAGGGTCAGCCCCAGCATTTT. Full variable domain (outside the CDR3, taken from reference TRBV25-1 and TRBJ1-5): EADIYQTPRYLVIGTGKKITLECSQTMGHDKMYWYQQDPGMELHLIHYSYGVNSTEKGDLSSESTVSRIRTEHFPLTLESARPSHTSQYLCASSGSGREGQPQHFGDGTRLSIL.

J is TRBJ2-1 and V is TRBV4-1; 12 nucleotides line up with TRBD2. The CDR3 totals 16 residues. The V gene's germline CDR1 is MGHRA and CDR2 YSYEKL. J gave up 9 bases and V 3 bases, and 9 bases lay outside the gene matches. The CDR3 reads CASSHPSSGGAVEQFF. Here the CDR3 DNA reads TGCGCCAGCAGCCATCCTTCTAGCGGGGGGGCTGTTGAGCAGTTCTTC.

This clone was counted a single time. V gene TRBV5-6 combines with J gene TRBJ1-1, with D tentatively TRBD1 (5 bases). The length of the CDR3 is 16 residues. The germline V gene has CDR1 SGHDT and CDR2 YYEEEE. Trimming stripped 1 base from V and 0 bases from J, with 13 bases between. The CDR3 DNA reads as TGTGCCAGCAGCTTGCGGGGGGAAGGGATGAACACTGAAGCTTTCTTT. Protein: CASSLRGEGMNTEAFF.

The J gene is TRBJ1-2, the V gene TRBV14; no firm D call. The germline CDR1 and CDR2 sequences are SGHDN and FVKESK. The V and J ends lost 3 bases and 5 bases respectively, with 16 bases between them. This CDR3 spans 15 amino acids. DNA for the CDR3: TGTGCCAGCAGCCATGGATCCGGGGAGAAGTATGGCTACACCTTC. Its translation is CASSHGSGEKYGYTF.

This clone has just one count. CDR3 protein: CASSLELASQETQYF. In nucleotides, the CDR3 is TGTGCCAGCAGCTTAGAACTAGCGAGCCAAGAGACCCAGTACTTC. The V and J genes are TRBV7-3 and TRBJ2-5; 7 bases line up with TRBD2. Germline values: CDR1 SGHTA, CDR2 FQGTGA. V dropped 2 bases and J dropped 1; count of bases not matched to a gene: 4. The CDR3 sequence is 15 residues long.

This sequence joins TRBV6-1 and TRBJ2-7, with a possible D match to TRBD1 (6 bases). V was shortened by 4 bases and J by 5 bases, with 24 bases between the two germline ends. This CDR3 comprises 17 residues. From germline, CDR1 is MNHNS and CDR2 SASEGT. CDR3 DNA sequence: TGTGCCAGCAGTGTCCGCAGGTTGGGGGCTCTTACAGACGAGCAGTACTTC. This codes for CASSVRRLGALTDEQYF.

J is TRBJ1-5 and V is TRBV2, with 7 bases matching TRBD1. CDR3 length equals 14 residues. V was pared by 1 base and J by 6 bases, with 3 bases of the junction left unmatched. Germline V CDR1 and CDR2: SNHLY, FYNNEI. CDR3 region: CASSEETGSQPQHF. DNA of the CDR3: TGTGCCAGCAGTGAAGAGACAGGGAGTCAGCCCCAGCATTTT. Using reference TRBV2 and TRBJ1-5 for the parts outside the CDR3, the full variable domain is EPEVTQTPSHQVTQMGQEVILRCVPISNHLYFYWYRQILGQKVEFLVSFYNNEISEKSEIFDDQFSVERPDGSNFTLKIRSTKLEDSAMYFCASSEETGSQPQHFGDGTRLSIL.

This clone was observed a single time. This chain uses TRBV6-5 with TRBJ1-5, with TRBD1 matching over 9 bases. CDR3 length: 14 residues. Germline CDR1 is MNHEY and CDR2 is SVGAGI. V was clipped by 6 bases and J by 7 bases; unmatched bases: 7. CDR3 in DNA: TGTGCCAGCAGAACAGGGGGCGCGGGGCAGCCCCAGCATTTT. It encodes CASRTGGAGQPQHF.